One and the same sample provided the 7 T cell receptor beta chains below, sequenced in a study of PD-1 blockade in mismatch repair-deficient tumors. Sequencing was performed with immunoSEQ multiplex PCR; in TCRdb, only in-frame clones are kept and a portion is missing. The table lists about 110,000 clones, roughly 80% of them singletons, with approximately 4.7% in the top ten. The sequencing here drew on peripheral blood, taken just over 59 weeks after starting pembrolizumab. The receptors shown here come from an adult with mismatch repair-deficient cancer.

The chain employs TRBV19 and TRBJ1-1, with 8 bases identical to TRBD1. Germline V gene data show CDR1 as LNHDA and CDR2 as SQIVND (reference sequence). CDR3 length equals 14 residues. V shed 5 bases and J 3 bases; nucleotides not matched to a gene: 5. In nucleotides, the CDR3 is TGTGCCAGTAGTCCGACAGGGGCCGACACTGAAGCTTTCTTT. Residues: CASSPTGADTEAFF.

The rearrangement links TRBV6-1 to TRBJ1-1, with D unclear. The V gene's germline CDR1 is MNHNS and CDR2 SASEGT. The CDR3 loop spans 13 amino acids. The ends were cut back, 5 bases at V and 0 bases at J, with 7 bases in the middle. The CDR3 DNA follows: TGTGCCAGCAGTCCTTCCCTGAACACTGAAGCTTTCTTT. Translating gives CASSPSLNTEAFF.

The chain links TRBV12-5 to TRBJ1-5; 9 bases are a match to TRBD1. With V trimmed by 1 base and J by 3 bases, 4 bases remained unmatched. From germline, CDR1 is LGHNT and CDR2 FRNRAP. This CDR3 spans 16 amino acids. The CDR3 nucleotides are TGTGCTAGTGGTTTGGGACAGGGGGGGTACAATCAGCCCCAGCATTTT. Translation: CASGLGQGGYNQPQHF.

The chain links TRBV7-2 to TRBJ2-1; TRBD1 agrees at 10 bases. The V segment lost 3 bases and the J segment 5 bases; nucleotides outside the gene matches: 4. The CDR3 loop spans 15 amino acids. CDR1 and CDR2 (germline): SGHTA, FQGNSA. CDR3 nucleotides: TGTGCCAGCAGCTTGAGACAGGGGGCGAACAATGAGCAGTTCTTC. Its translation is CASSLRQGANNEQFF.

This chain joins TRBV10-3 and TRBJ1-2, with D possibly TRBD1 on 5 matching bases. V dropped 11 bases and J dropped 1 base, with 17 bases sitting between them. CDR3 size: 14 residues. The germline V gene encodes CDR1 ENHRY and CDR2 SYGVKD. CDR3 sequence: CASKSDTLNYGYTF. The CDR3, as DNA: TGTGCCTCTAAGTCGGACACTCTTAACTATGGCTACACCTTC.

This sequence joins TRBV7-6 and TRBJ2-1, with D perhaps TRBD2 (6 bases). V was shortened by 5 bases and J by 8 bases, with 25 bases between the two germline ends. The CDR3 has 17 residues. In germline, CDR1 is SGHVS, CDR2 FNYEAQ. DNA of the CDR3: TGTGCCAGCAGCGCAACCGGGACTCTCGCGGGCGTTGATGAGCAGTTCTTC. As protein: CASSATGTLAGVDEQFF. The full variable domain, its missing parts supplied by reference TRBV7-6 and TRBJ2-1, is GAGVSQSPRYKVTKRGQDVALRCDPISGHVSLYWYRQALGQGPEFLTYFNYEAQQDKSGLPNDRFSAERPEGSISTLTIQRTEQRDSAMYRCASSATGTLAGVDEQFFGPGTRLTVL.

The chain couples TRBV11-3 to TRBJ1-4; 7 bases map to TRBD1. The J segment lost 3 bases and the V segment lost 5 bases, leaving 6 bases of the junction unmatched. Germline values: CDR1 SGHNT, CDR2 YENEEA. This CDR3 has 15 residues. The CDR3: CASSPRDSSNEKLFF. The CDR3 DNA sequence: TGTGCCAGCAGCCCCAGGGACAGCTCTAATGAAAAACTGTTTTTT. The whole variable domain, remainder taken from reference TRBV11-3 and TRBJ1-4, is EAGVVQSPRYKIIEKKQPVAFWCNPISGHNTLYWYLQNLGQGPELLIRYENEEAVDDSQLPKDRFSAERLKGVDSTLKIQPAELGDSAVYLCASSPRDSSNEKLFFGSGTQLSVL.